This passage covers 10 T cell receptor beta chains from one sample sequenced in a study of CXCR3-negative and CXCR3-positive naive CD8 T cells. Via 5' RACE with UMI labels, TRB cDNA libraries were prepared. TCRdb reworked the 5' RACE reads into one entry per CDR3 protein, no DNA. The sample has over 100,000 distinct CDR3 sequences. The sequenced sample was naive CXCR3- CD8+ T cells from blood. Regarding subset: CD45RO-CCR7+CD27+CD95- naive CD8+ T cells lacking CXCR3 (TNR3-). These TCRs come from a human donor in good health. Some clones in this sample may be carry-over from other donors' samples.

The genes are TRBV7-3 and TRBJ2-1; the D call from TCRdb, TRBD1, cannot be confirmed without DNA. Germline assignment: CDR1 SGHTA and CDR2 FQGTGA. This CDR3 is 15 amino acids long. The CDR3 sequence: CASSPGTGIFNEQFF.

The genes are TRBV29-1 and TRBJ2-2; absent DNA, TCRdb's TRBD1 call cannot be checked. The CDR3 is 15 amino acids. The V gene's germline CDR1 is SQVTM and CDR2 ANQGSEA. CDR3 region: CSVVGGNANTGELFF.

This rearrangement joins TRBV2 to TRBJ2-1; the D call from TCRdb, TRBD1, cannot be confirmed without DNA. The CDR3 consists of 16 residues. CDR1 is SNHLY, CDR2 FYNNEI, per germline. CDR3: CASSHPRDRAHNEQFF.

The chain uses TRBV5-4 and TRBJ1-6; checking the TCRdb D call of TRBD1 is not possible without DNA. The CDR3 length is 16 residues. From germline, CDR1 is SGHNT and CDR2 YYREEE (reference sequence). The CDR3 reads CASSLQTGSLDSPLHF. Together with reference TRBV5-4 and TRBJ1-6, the CDR3 gives the full variable domain: ETGVTQSPTHLIKTRGQQVTLRCSSQSGHNTVSWYQQALGQGPQFIFQYYREEENGRGNFPPRFSGLQFPNYSSELNVNALELDDSALYLCASSLQTGSLDSPLHFGNGTRLTVT.

J is TRBJ2-1 and V is TRBV7-9; the D call from TCRdb, TRBD1, cannot be confirmed without DNA. The germline V gene has CDR1 SEHNR and CDR2 FQNEAQ (reference sequence). The CDR3 runs to 14 residues. The CDR3 protein is CASSSDRGFNEQFF.

The chain joins TRBV6-4 to TRBJ2-2; TCRdb's D call, TRBD1, is unchecked because there is no DNA. Germline CDR1 is MRHNA and CDR2 is SNTAGT. The CDR3 has 16 residues. CDR3 in amino acids: CASSSGPRGGPGELFF.

This chain uses TRBV7-6 with TRBJ2-3; as DNA is missing, the TRBD1 call by TCRdb cannot be tested. This CDR3 spans 15 amino acids. Germline V gene data show CDR1 as SGHVS and CDR2 as FNYEAQ. This chain's CDR3 is CASSYTGHATDTQYF. The full variable domain, in which reference TRBV7-6 and TRBJ2-3 provide the parts outside the CDR3, is GAGVSQSPRYKVTKRGQDVALRCDPISGHVSLYWYRQALGQGPEFLTYFNYEAQQDKSGLPNDRFSAERPEGSISTLTIQRTEQRDSAMYRCASSYTGHATDTQYFGPGTRLTVL.

The chain uses TRBV19 and TRBJ2-1. Germline V gene lookup returns CDR1 LNHDA and CDR2 SQIVND (reference sequence). CDR3 length: 14 residues. The CDR3 sequence: CASSWVSSYNEQFF.

The V gene is TRBV4-3, the J gene TRBJ2-2; as DNA is missing, the TRBD1 call by TCRdb cannot be tested. In germline, CDR1 is LGHNA, CDR2 YSLEER. The CDR3 loop spans 18 amino acids. CDR3 protein: CASSPTKGQGAITGELFF.

The rearrangement links TRBV27 to TRBJ2-1; no DNA is available, so the TRBD2 call from TCRdb remains unchecked. The CDR3 consists of 15 residues. Per the germline V gene, CDR1 is MNHEY and CDR2 is SMNVEV (reference sequence). This CDR3 reads CASGLAGGLMNEQFF.